This record covers a single T cell receptor (beta chain). This entry is derived from a study of blood T cell repertoires in COVID-19. On the study more broadly: Samples taken during acute and convalescent COVID-19 were collected in the United States, Italy and Spain.

Data came from immunoSEQ multiplex PCR; TCRdb stores just in-frame clones and leaves some out. The sample records 120,000 or so clones, 70% to 90% being singletons. CDR3 size: 15 residues. Germline-derived CDR1 and CDR2 are MNHEY and SVGAGI. V was trimmed by 5 bases and J by 4 bases, leaving 18 bases between them. The source of this sequence is a human donor in a cohort sampled during active COVID-19. This chain connects TRBV6-5 to TRBJ2-7; weak D call: TRBD1 (6 bases). Material for sequencing was peripheral blood. The CDR3 DNA is TGTGCCAGCAGTCCGTCCGGGACACAACGTTACGAGCAGTACTTC. Protein: CASSPSGTQRYEQYF.